This TCR beta chain is drawn from a study of blood T cell repertoires in COVID-19. Study background: COVID-19 samples collected from the United States, Italy and Spain covered acute and convalescent phases.

V dropped 2 bases and J dropped 2 bases, with 10 bases sitting between them. This CDR3 is 14 amino acids long. Germline CDR1 is SGHNT and CDR2 is YENEEA. Original processing notes: Researchers report that nucleated cell counts were estimated from reference gene primer amplification. Here immunoSEQ multiplex PCR was the method, and the copy in TCRdb shows in-frame clones only, minus some. The DNA was the basis for D and trimming; V, J and clone size are from that table. Among about 170,000 clones listed, around 88% were seen once. The study drew participants aged about 18 to 95 years from approximately 25 US areas. In assigning cohorts, the study relied on participant-reported clinical history.

This chain links TRBV11-3 with TRBJ2-7; weak D call: TRBD1 (5 bases). Sequencing used PBMCs or T cells enriched from blood (not recorded which). The clonotype originates from a woman between 45 and 65 years old in a cohort exposed to, infected with or recovered from COVID-19 (not recorded which). The CDR3 protein is CASSLSAGTYEQYF. The CDR3 nucleotides are TGTGCCAGCAGCTTATCAGCAGGGACCTACGAGCAGTACTTC.